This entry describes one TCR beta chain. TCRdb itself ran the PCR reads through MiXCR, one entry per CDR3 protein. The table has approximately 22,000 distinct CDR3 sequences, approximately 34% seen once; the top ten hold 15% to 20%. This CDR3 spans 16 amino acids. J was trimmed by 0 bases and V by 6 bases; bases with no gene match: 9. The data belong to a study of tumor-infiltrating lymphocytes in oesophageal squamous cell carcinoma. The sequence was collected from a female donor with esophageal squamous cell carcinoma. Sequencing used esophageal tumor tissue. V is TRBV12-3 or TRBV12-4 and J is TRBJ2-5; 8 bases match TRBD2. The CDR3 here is CASSATSEGNQETQYF. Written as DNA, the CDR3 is TGTGCCAGCAGCGCGACTAGCGAGGGCAACCAAGAGACCCAGTACTTC.